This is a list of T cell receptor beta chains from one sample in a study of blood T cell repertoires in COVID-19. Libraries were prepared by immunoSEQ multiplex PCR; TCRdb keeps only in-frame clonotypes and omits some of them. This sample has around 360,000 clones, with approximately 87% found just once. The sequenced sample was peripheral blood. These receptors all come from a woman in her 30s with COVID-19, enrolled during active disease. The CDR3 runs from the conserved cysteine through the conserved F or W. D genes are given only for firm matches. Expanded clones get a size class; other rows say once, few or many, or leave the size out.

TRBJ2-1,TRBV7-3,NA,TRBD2,TGTGCCAGCAGCTTAATCCCGGGAGGGGGCAATGAGCAGTTCTTC,CASSLIPGGGNEQFF
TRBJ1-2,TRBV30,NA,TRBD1,TGTGCCTGGCCCGAGGGACAGCTAATCGGCTACACCTTC,CAWPEGQLIGYTF
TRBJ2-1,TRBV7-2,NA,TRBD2,TGTGCCAGCAGCTCGCTCCGCGGGAGGGGAACAGGTGAGCAGTTCTTC,CASSSLRGRGTGEQFF
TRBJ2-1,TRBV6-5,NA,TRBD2,TGTGCCAGCAAGCGGGGGGCCCACAATGAGCAGTTCTTC,CASKRGAHNEQFF
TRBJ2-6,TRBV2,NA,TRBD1,TGTGCCAGCAGTTGGGGGACAGGAACCTCTGGGGCCAACGTCCTGACTTTC,CASSWGTGTSGANVLTF
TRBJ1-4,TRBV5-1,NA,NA,TGCGCCAGCAGCTTGAGCGGCGGAGAGGAAAAACTGTTTTTT,CASSLSGGEEKLFF
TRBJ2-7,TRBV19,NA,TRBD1,TGTGCCAGTAGTACGGGACAGAGCTCCTACGAGCAGTACTTC,CASSTGQSSYEQYF
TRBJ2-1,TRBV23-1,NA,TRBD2,TGCGCCAGCAGTCACATTAGCGGGAGCTCCTACAATGAGCAGTTCTTC,CASSHISGSSYNEQFF
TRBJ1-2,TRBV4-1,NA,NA,TGCGCCAGCAGCCCAGAGGGAGACTTGGGCTACACCTTC,CASSPEGDLGYTF
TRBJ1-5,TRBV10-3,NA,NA,TGTGCCATCAGTGAGCGTGGCGGGGGGGACAATCAGCCCCAGCATTTT,CAISERGGGDNQPQHF
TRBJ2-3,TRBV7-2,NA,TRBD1,TGTGCCAGCAGCTTATCACAGGGGAAGAGAGATACGCAGTATTTT,CASSLSQGKRDTQYF
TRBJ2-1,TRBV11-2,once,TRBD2,TGTGCCAGCAGCCACGCGGCACTAGCGGTTGATCAGTTCTTC,CASSHAALAVDQFF
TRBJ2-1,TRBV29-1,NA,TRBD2,TGCAGCGTTGGACGAGGGAGGGGAGTTGAGCAGTTCTTC,CSVGRGRGVEQFF
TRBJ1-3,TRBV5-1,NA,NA,TGCGCCAGCAGCTTGGGTCCCGCAGGCGCTGGAAACACCATATATTTT,CASSLGPAGAGNTIYF
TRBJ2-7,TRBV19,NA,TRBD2,TGTGCCAGTAGTCGGTGGGGATTGACTAGCGGGAGGTTCTACGAGCAGTACTTC,CASSRWGLTSGRFYEQYF
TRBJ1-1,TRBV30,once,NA,TGTGCCTGGAGTTCTCATGCGGTGAACACTGAAGCTTTCTTT,CAWSSHAVNTEAFF
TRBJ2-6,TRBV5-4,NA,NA,TGTGCCAGCAGCTTGGGCGGATTCACTGGGGCCAACGTCCTGACTTTC,CASSLGGFTGANVLTF
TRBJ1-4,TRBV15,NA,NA,TGTGCCGTAGGCGGACACACTAATGAAAAACTGTTTTTT,CAVGGHTNEKLFF
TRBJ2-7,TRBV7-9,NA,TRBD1,TGTGCCAGCAGTCGTACCGGGGGTGGACAGGGAGGCTACGAGCAGTACTTC,CASSRTGGGQGGYEQYF
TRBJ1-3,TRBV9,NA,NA,TGTGCCAGCAGCGCCCTGAGCTCTGGAAACACCATATATTTT,CASSALSSGNTIYF
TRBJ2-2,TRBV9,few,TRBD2,TGTGCCAGCAGCGCCCGGGGGGACGCGAACACCGGGGAGCTGTTTTTT,CASSARGDANTGELFF
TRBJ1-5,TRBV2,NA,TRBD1,TGTGCCAGCAGCGAATTTAGACAGGGGGATCAGCCCCAGCATTTT,CASSEFRQGDQPQHF
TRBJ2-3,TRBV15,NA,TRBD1,TGTGCCACCAGCAGAGGGTTGCGGGACAGGTTCACAGATACGCAGTATTTT,CATSRGLRDRFTDTQYF
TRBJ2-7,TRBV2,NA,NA,TGTGCCAGCAGGGGGGGCTCCTACGAGCAGTACTTC,CASRGGSYEQYF
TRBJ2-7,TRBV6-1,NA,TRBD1,TGTGCCAGCAGTGACCGGGACAGGGCCTACGAGCAGTACTTC,CASSDRDRAYEQYF
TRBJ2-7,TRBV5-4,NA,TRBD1,TGTGCCAGCAGCTTCGGGACAGGGGACTACGAGCAGTACTTC,CASSFGTGDYEQYF
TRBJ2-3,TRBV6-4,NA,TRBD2,TGTGCCAGCAGTCAAGGACTAGCGGGAGAGGGAGATACGCAGTATTTT,CASSQGLAGEGDTQYF
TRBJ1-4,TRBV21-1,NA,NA,TGTGCCAGCAGCACTTCGACAGGGGGCGGTGAAAAACTGTTTTTT,CASSTSTGGGEKLFF
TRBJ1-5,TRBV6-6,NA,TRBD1,TGTGCCAGCACCCAGACAGGGGGCTCGCAGCCCCAGCATTTT,CASTQTGGSQPQHF
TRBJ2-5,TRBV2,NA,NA,TGTGCCAGCAGTGGGGAAAACAGGGTGGCGCAGACCCAGTACTTC,CASSGENRVAQTQYF
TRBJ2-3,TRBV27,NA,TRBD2,TGTGCCAGCAGTTTATCGGGACTAGCGGGAGGGGGACGGGATACGCAGTATTTT,CASSLSGLAGGGRDTQYF
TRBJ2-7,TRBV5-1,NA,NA,TGCGCCAGCAGCTTGGCCCGGGACAATCACGAGCAGTACTTC,CASSLARDNHEQYF
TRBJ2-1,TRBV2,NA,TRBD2,TGTGCCAGCAGTGCTTCCCTAGCGGACTCCATCACCGAGTTCTTC,CASSASLADSITEFF
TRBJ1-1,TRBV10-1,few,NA,TGCGCCAGCAAACCGACACAGAGCACTGAAGCTTTCTTT,CASKPTQSTEAFF
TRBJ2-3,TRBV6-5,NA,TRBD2,TGTGCCAGCAGTTCTCGTAGCGGGAGGTTTGTGGATACGCAGTATTTT,CASSSRSGRFVDTQYF
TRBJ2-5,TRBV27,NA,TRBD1,TGTGCCAGCAGTCCTGGACAGGGGGCCGTGGAGACCCAGTACTTC,CASSPGQGAVETQYF
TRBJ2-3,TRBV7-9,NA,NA,TGTGCCAGCAGCTTAGAACCCCCGAGGGCAGATACGCAGTATTTT,CASSLEPPRADTQYF
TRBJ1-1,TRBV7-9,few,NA,TGTGCCAGCAGCTTAGATAGTTACGTAGCTTTCTTT,CASSLDSYVAFF
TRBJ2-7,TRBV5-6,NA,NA,TGTGCCAGCAGCGGGCAGGGGCGGGAGCAGTACTTC,CASSGQGREQYF
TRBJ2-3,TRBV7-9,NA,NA,TGTGCCAGCAGCGACCCGGGACTCCAAGGCCCAGATACGCAGTATTTT,CASSDPGLQGPDTQYF
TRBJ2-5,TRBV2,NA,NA,TGTGCCAGCGCAGAGGAAGAGACCCAGTACTTC,CASAEEETQYF
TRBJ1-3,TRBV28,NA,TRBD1,TGTGCCAGCATCCCAGGGGGAAGTGGAAACACCATATATTTT,CASIPGGSGNTIYF
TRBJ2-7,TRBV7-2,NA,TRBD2,TGTGCCAGCCTCCGGGGGGGCTACGAGCAGTACTTC,CASLRGGYEQYF
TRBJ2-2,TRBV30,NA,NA,TGTGCCTGGAGCACGACAGCGTTCACCGGGGAGCTGTTTTTT,CAWSTTAFTGELFF
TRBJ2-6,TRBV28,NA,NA,TGTGCCACCCGAGGGGGGGCTGGGGCCAACGTCCTGACTTTC,CATRGGAGANVLTF
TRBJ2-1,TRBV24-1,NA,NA,TGTGCCACCAGTGATCCGACTTCATATGAGCAGTTCTTC,CATSDPTSYEQFF
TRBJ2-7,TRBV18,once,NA,TGTGCCAGCTCACCACCGACTAGTGTGCTCGAGCAGTACTTC,CASSPPTSVLEQYF
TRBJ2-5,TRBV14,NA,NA,TGTGCCAGCAGCCAAAAAAGAAGGACAGAAGAGACCCAGTACTTC,CASSQKRRTEETQYF
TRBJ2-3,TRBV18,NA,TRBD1,TGTGCCAGCTCCCCTCGACAGGGAAGCACAGATACGCAGTATTTT,CASSPRQGSTDTQYF
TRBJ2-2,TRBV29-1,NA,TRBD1,TGCAGCACTTCCGGGGGCGGGACAGGGTGGACCGGGGAGCTGTTTTTT,CSTSGGGTGWTGELFF
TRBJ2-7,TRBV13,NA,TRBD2,TGTGCCAGCAGCTTAACAGCGGGAGGCAACGAGCAGTACTTC,CASSLTAGGNEQYF
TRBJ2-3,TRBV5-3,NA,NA,TGTGCCAGAAGCTTGTGGGGGCGGGTCGAACTCCCAGATACGCAGTATTTT,CARSLWGRVELPDTQYF
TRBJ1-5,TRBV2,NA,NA,TGTGCCAGCAGTGACGGACACGGCAATCAGCCCCAGCATTTT,CASSDGHGNQPQHF
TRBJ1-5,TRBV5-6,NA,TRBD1,TGTGCCAGCAGCTTAAGACAGGGGCTTAGCAATCAGCCCCAGCATTTT,CASSLRQGLSNQPQHF
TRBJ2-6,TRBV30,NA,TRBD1,TGTGCCGTACAGGGGGCAGAGTCCTCTGGGGCCAACGTCCTGACTTTC,CAVQGAESSGANVLTF